This T cell receptor (beta chain) was identified in a study of blood T cell repertoires in COVID-19. Study-wide background: Acute-phase and convalescent COVID-19 samples originated in the United States, Italy and Spain.

Original processing notes: Reference gene primer amplification in the assay estimated nucleated cell counts. Profiled with immunoSEQ multiplex PCR; TCRdb holds only in-frame clones, not every one. D and trimming come from the DNA, and the V and J calls and clone size come from that table. This repertoire shows more than 45,000 clones, 70% to 90% found once; its top ten account for roughly 2.7%. The V segment lost 7 bases and the J segment 2 bases; nucleotides outside the gene matches: 5. The CDR3 has 15 amino acids. Germline CDR1 is SQVTM and CDR2 is ANQGSEA. The chain has TRBV29-1 and TRBJ2-2, with TRBD1 matching 12 bases. The source of this sequence is an elderly man with acute or convalescent COVID-19. Sequences were obtained from peripheral blood. In nucleotides, the CDR3 is TGCAGCGGGAGGGACAGGGGGCCTAACACCGGGGAGCTGTTTTTT. Amino acids: CSGRDRGPNTGELFF.